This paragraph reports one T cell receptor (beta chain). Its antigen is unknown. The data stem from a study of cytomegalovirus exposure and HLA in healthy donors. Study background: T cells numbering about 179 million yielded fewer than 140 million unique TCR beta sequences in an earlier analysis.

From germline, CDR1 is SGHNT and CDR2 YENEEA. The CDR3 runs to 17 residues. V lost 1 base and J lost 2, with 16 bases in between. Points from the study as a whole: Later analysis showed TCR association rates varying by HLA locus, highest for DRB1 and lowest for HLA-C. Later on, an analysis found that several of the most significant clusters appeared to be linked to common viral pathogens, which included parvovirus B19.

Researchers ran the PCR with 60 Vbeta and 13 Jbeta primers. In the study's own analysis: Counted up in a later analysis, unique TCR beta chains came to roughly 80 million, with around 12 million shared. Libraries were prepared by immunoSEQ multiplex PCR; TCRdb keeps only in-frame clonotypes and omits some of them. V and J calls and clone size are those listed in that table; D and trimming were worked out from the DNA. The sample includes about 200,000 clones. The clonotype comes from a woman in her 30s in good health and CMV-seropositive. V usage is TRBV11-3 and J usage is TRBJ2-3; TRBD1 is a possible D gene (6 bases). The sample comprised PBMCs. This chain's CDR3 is CASSLGTGTTVTDTQYF. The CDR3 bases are TGTGCCAGCAGCTTAGGTACCGGGACAACAGTCACAGATACGCAGTATTTT.